This paragraph covers one T cell receptor (beta chain) sequence. These data are taken from a study of blood T cell repertoires in COVID-19. Only in-frame clones appear in the TCRdb table, and some are missing; sequencing was by immunoSEQ multiplex PCR. The sample lists 97,000 or so clones; 90% were seen once. The sequencing sample was made of peripheral blood. The receptor was derived from a man aged 50 or older with acute or convalescent COVID-19.

CDR3 sequence: CSVEDRMHGRPYEQYF. Here the CDR3 DNA reads TGCAGCGTTGAAGATCGAATGCACGGGAGACCCTACGAGCAGTACTTC. The chain carries TRBV29-1 and TRBJ2-7; weak D call: TRBD2 (6 bases). Trimming removed 0 bases from V and 2 bases from J, with 17 bases in between. The CDR3 runs to 16 residues. Germline CDR1 and CDR2: SQVTM and ANQGSEA.